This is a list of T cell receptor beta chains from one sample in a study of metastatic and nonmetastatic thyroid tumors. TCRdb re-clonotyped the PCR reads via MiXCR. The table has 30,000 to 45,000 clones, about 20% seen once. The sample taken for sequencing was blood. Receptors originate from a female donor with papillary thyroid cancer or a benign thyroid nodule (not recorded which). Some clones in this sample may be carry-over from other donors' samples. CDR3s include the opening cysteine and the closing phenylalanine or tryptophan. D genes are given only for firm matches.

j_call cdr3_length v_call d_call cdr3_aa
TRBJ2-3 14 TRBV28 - CASSLRGLTDTQYF
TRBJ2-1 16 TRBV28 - CASSSSGGGAYNEQFF
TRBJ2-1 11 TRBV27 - CASSWGNEQFF
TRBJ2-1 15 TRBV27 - CASSRGSGTHNEQFF
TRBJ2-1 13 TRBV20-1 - CSAREGHSNEQFF
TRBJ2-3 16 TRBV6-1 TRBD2 CVSTPSTSVSTDTQYF
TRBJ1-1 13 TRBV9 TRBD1 CASSQNTGEAAFF
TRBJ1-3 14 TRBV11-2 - CASSLGGRGNTIYF
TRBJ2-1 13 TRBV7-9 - CPSSRRPINEQFF
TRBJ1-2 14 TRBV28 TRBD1 CASSRPGQGYGYTF
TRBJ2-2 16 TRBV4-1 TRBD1 CASSPTGRRETGELFF
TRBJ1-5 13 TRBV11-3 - CASSLGTNQPQHF
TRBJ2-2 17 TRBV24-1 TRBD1 CATSDEKTGANTGELFF
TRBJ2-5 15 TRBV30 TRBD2 CAWSSSGRLQETQYF
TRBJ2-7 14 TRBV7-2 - CASSLLGASYEQYF
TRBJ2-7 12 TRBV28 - CASVDMGYEQYF
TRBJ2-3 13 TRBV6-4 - CASSDTSTDTQYF
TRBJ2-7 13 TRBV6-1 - CASTGDLWGEQYF
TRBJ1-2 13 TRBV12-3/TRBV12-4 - CASRSGGGYCYTF
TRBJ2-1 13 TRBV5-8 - CASSSSFRGEQFF
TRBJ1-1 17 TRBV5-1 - CASSLASGGALNTEAFF
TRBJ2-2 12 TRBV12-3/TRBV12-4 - CAVSCNTGEPFF
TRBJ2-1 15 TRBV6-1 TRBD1 CASSSANQGDNEQFF
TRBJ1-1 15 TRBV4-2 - CASSQELFGGTEAFF
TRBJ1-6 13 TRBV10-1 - CASSQKSSSPLHF
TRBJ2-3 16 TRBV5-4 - CASSSPWTDSTDTQYF
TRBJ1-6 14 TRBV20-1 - CSANTGTGNSPLHF
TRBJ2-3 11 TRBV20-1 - CSATWGDTQYF
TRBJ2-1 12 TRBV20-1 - CSASRNRNEQFF
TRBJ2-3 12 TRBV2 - CASSSGTDTQYF
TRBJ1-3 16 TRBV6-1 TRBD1 CASSNPTGAAGNTIYF
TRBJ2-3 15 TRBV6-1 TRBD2 CASSWTSGGTDTQYF
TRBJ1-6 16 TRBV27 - CASSSPAWGDNSPFHF
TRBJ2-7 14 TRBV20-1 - CSARDRGGSYEQYF
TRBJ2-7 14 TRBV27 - CASRAGITTYEQYF
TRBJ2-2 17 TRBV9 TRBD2 CASSVGGAGGPYGELFF
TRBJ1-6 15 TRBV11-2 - CASSLDGKGDSPLHF
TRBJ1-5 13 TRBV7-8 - CASSFQSNQPQHF
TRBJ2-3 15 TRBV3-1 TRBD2 CASSLTSSPTDTQYF
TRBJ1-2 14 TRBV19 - CASSISGDRYGYTF